This T cell receptor beta chain was retrieved from a study of CD8+ T cells in alopecia areata. cDNA prepared by RNA extraction and subsequent reverse transcription served as the template for sequencing. The assay was immunoSEQ multiplex PCR, and TCRdb's table has in-frame clones only and misses some. The sample includes about 120,000 clones, more than 30% of them seen just once. The receptor comes from a human donor with alopecia areata. Sequenced sample: CD4+ T cells sorted from blood.

The CDR3: CASNEGGGSSYNEQFF. The CDR3 DNA follows: TGCGCCAGCAATGAAGGAGGGGGCAGCTCCTACAATGAGCAGTTCTTC. The rearrangement uses TRBV5-1 and TRBJ2-1; a weak D match, TRBD1 (7 bases). The ends were cut back, 6 bases at V and 0 bases at J, with 16 bases in the middle. The germline CDR1 and CDR2 sequences are SGHRS and YFSETQ. The CDR3 has 16 amino acids.